The 20 T cell receptor beta chains in this list originate from one sample, sequenced in a study of blood T cell repertoires in COVID-19. Libraries were prepared by immunoSEQ multiplex PCR; TCRdb keeps only in-frame clonotypes and omits some of them. The sample consists of 200,000 to 250,000 clones, 80% to 90% of them appearing once. The sample consisted of PBMCs or T cells enriched from blood (not recorded which). The source of these receptors is a man aged 18 to 35 with acute COVID-19.

CDR3 DNA sequence: TGCAGCGTTGTTCTCCCGGGGAGCGAGCAGTACTTC. Amino acid sequence: CSVVLPGSEQYF. The chain carries TRBV29-1 and TRBJ2-7; D is possibly TRBD2 (5 bases). The CDR3 extends over 12 amino acids. CDR1 is SQVTM and CDR2 is ANQGSEA in the germline V gene. V lost 4 bases to trimming and J lost 6 bases, with 13 bases between them.

There are many counts of this clone. The chain recombines TRBV5-1 with TRBJ2-7; TRBD1 is a possible D gene (5 bases). Trimming took 1 base from V and 2 from J, leaving 7 bases between them. CDR3 length: 13 residues. Germline-derived CDR1 and CDR2 are SGHRS and YFSETQ. The CDR3 sequence is CASSLMTAYEQYF. The CDR3 DNA follows: TGCGCCAGCAGCTTGATGACAGCCTACGAGCAGTACTTC.

The V gene is TRBV30, the J gene TRBJ2-3, with 7 bases lining up with TRBD2. Germline CDR1 is GTSNPN and CDR2 is SVGIG (reference sequence). V trimming: 5 bases; J trimming: 4 bases; junction bases outside the gene matches: 12. The CDR3 contains 15 residues. DNA for the CDR3: TGTGCCTGGGGGATGAAAGGAGGGAGGGCAGATACGCAGTATTTT. Its protein is CAWGMKGGRADTQYF.

The chain employs TRBV6-2 or TRBV6-3 and TRBJ1-4; D ambiguous. The CDR3 extends over 12 amino acids. In germline, CDR1 is MNHEY, CDR2 SVGEGT. V was clipped by 6 bases and J by 4 bases, with 6 bases between them. The CDR3 coding sequence is TGTGCCAGCAGCCGGAGTAATGAAAAACTGTTTTTT. This gives the protein CASSRSNEKLFF.

The chain employs TRBV25-1 and TRBJ2-5; D might be TRBD2 (6 bases). The germline gives CDR1 MGHDK, CDR2 SYGVNS. The CDR3 is 13 amino acids. Deletions cut 4 bases from V and 5 bases from J, with 11 bases between. The CDR3 DNA reads TGTGCCAGCAGTGGGGGGGATGCGGAGACCCAGTACTTC. Translated: CASSGGDAETQYF. Full variable domain (rest looked up from reference TRBV25-1 and TRBJ2-5): EADIYQTPRYLVIGTGKKITLECSQTMGHDKMYWYQQDPGMELHLIHYSYGVNSTEKGDLSSESTVSRIRTEHFPLTLESARPSHTSQYLCASSGGDAETQYFGPGTRLLVL.

The CDR3 sequence: CASSQGGRGFTEAFF. The CDR3 DNA is TGCGCCAGCAGCCAAGGGGGCAGGGGTTTTACTGAAGCTTTCTTT. The chain has TRBV4-1 and TRBJ1-1; a possible D gene is TRBD1 (6 bases). The germline V and J ends were trimmed by 1 base and 5 bases, with 14 bases remaining between them. CDR1 is MGHRA and CDR2 is YSYEKL in the germline V gene. The CDR3 has 15 residues.

The chain recombines TRBV24-1 with TRBJ2-7; perhaps TRBD2 as D (5 bases). This CDR3 comprises 13 residues. Germline CDR1 reads KGHDR; CDR2 reads SFDVKD. V lost 4 bases and J lost 7, with 13 bases in between. The CDR3 DNA is TGTGCCACCAGTGAACAAGAGGGTGGAGAGCAGTACTTC. Amino acids: CATSEQEGGEQYF.

This CDR3 is CAWSIQGADQPQHF. Written as DNA, the CDR3 is TGTGCCTGGAGTATACAGGGGGCCGATCAGCCCCAGCATTTT. The chain combines TRBV30 with TRBJ1-5; 9 positions match TRBD1. Germline assignment: CDR1 GTSNPN and CDR2 SVGIG (reference sequence). J lost 5 bases, V lost 2 bases, and 4 bases had no gene match. The CDR3 is made up of 14 amino acids. The whole variable domain, filled in from reference TRBV30 and TRBJ1-5, reads SQTIHQWPATLVQPVGSPLSLECTVEGTSNPNLYWYRQAAGRGLQLLFYSVGIGQISSEVPQNLSASRPQDRQFILSSKKLLLSDSGFYLCAWSIQGADQPQHFGDGTRLSIL.

The rearrangement links TRBV27 to TRBJ1-4, with D possibly TRBD1 on 6 matching bases. Germline V gene data show CDR1 as MNHEY and CDR2 as SMNVEV (reference sequence). V lost 6 bases to trimming and J lost 6 bases, with 11 bases between them. The length of the CDR3 is 13 residues. The CDR3 coding sequence is TGTGCCAGCAGGGGGGCCCAATATGAAAAACTGTTTTTT. Translated: CASRGAQYEKLFF.

This sequence joins TRBV28 and TRBJ1-2; no reliable D call. The CDR3 has 13 residues. Trimming left V 9 bases short and J 2 bases short, with 13 bases between. Germline CDR1 is MDHEN and CDR2 is SYDVKM. This CDR3 reads CASVSGWNYGYTF. For the CDR3, the DNA is TGTGCCAGTGTATCCGGGTGGAACTATGGCTACACCTTC.

This chain joins TRBV12-3 or TRBV12-4 and TRBJ1-2; a weak D match, TRBD1 (6 bases). CDR3 size: 11 residues. Trimming stripped 10 bases from V and 3 bases from J, with 9 bases between. Here the CDR3 reads CATTGYYGYTF. DNA of the CDR3: TGTGCCACCACAGGGTACTATGGCTACACCTTC.

The rearrangement uses TRBV2 and TRBJ1-5; TRBD1 might be the D (6 bases). V was trimmed by 3 bases and J by 2 bases, leaving 11 bases between them. This CDR3 contains 15 residues. Germline V gene sequence: CDR1 SNHLY, CDR2 FYNNEI. The CDR3 DNA sequence: TGTGCCAGCAGTGACGGGTCAGGGGGCAATCAGCCCCAGCATTTT. Protein product: CASSDGSGGNQPQHF.

V usage is TRBV4-1 and J usage is TRBJ1-2; D is possibly TRBD1 (5 bases). Germline V gives CDR1 MGHRA, CDR2 YSYEKL. V was trimmed by 7 bases and J by 7 bases, leaving 22 bases between them. The CDR3 extends over 15 amino acids. This chain's CDR3 is CASTREEGSSGGYTF. CDR3 bases: TGCGCCAGCACCCGGGAGGAGGGGTCCTCGGGTGGCTACACCTTC.

This chain links TRBV25-1 with TRBJ2-3, with TRBD2 matching 10 bases. Germline V gives CDR1 MGHDK, CDR2 SYGVNS. The trim removed 4 bases at V and 1 base at J, leaving 2 bases unmatched. The CDR3 covers 15 residues. This CDR3 is CASSALAGGTDTQYF. Here the CDR3 DNA reads TGTGCCAGCAGTGCGCTAGCGGGAGGCACAGATACGCAGTATTTT.

The chain combines TRBV5-1 with TRBJ1-4; 9 bases match TRBD1. The V and J ends lost 4 bases and 5 bases, in that order; junction bases with no gene match: 6. The CDR3 spans 15 residues. In germline, CDR1 is SGHRS, CDR2 YFSETQ. The CDR3 reads CASSRPGTGNEKLFF. Here the CDR3 DNA reads TGCGCCAGCAGCCGGCCGGGGACAGGGAATGAAAAACTGTTTTTT.

The J gene is TRBJ2-3, the V gene TRBV13, with D maybe TRBD2 (7 bases). The CDR3 totals 16 residues. V lost 2 bases to trimming and J lost 2 bases, with 14 bases between them. CDR1 PRHDT and CDR2 FYEKMQ come from the germline V gene (reference sequence). The CDR3 sequence: CASSLRGREFTDTQYF. The CDR3 DNA follows: TGTGCCAGCAGCTTACGGGGGCGGGAGTTCACAGATACGCAGTATTTT.

The chain links TRBV5-1 to TRBJ1-3; a possible D gene is TRBD1 (5 bases). With 0 bases removed from V and 3 bases from J, the gap between germline ends came to 13 bases. CDR1 is SGHRS, CDR2 YFSETQ, per germline. There are 16 residues in the CDR3. The CDR3 loop reads CASSLAGTGIGNTIYF. The CDR3 DNA is TGCGCCAGCAGCTTGGCAGGGACTGGAATTGGAAACACCATATATTTT.

For the CDR3, the DNA is TGCAGTGCCAGTCGGGGAGACTATGGCTACACCTTC. Its translation is CSASRGDYGYTF. This sequence joins TRBV20-1 and TRBJ1-2, with no clear D. The CDR3 loop spans 12 amino acids. The germline V gene has CDR1 DFQATT and CDR2 SNEGSKA (reference sequence). V lost 6 bases to trimming and J lost 3 bases, with 11 bases between them.

This clone came up a few times. V gene TRBV5-4 combines with J gene TRBJ1-2, with TRBD1 matching over 7 bases. Trimming cost V 7 bases and J 6 bases; bases outside gene matches: 12. Germline-derived CDR1 and CDR2 are SGHNT and YYREEE (reference sequence). The CDR3 extends over 14 amino acids. DNA of the CDR3: TGTGCCAGCGCCTCCGGAGGGGGCGCGGATGGCTACACCTTC. Translating it yields CASASGGGADGYTF.

The V and J genes are TRBV2 and TRBJ1-1; D might be TRBD1 (6 bases). There are 12 residues in the CDR3. V lost 8 bases, J lost 4 bases, and 11 bases lay in between. The V gene's germline CDR1 is SNHLY and CDR2 FYNNEI. DNA of the CDR3: TGTGCCAGCGGGGGAGGGGGCACTGAAGCTTTCTTT. Amino acid sequence: CASGGGGTEAFF.